The clone carrying this T cell receptor beta chain occurred once. Antigen specificity is unknown. The record originates from a study of cytomegalovirus exposure and HLA in healthy donors. Study results and caveats: Among TCR beta chains, those listed as cytomegalovirus-associated numbered approximately 150. By a later analysis, the bulk of CMV-associated TCR beta chains appeared HLA-restricted.

The V gene's germline CDR1 is MNHEY and CDR2 SMNVEV (reference sequence). The germline V and J ends were trimmed by 7 bases and 2 bases, with 15 bases remaining between them. This CDR3 contains 15 residues. This PCR relied on a set of 60 Vbeta primers and 13 Jbeta primers. Study processing details: Roughly 10 million shared chains were among some 80 million unique TCR beta chains counted in a later analysis. The protocol was immunoSEQ multiplex PCR, while the TCRdb copy is restricted to in-frame clones and leaves out a portion. The V and J calls and clone size are taken from that table; D and trimming were inferred from the DNA. This sample carries under 200,000 clones, 80% to 85% of them seen once, and the ten largest clones take 7.5% to 9%.

The V and J genes are TRBV27 and TRBJ1-5; D ambiguous. The TCR was taken from a male donor in good health and CMV-seropositive. Sequenced material: PBMCs. The CDR3 sequence: CASKPGVLGNQPQHF. Written as DNA, the CDR3 is TGTGCCAGCAAACCGGGAGTTCTCGGCAATCAGCCCCAGCATTTT.